This T cell receptor (beta chain) was identified in a study of radiation and T cells in renal cell carcinoma. This CDR3 has 16 amino acids. Germline V lookup: CDR1 SGHTA, CDR2 FQGNSA. V lost 2 bases to trimming and J lost 4 bases, with 17 bases between them. Time point given: blood 4 weeks post-SBRT, at nephrectomy. Treatment specified: 15 Gy SBRT to primary tumor, nephrectomy 4 weeks later. Profiled with immunoSEQ multiplex PCR; TCRdb holds only in-frame clones, not every one. The data contain around 100,000 clones, 80% to 90% of them singletons. The chain combines TRBV7-2 with TRBJ2-5; D may be TRBD2 (6 bases). This specimen consisted of blood, obtained from a patient whose treatment included radiotherapy and nephrectomy. This receptor was taken from a man aged 55 to 69 with renal cell carcinoma. CDR3 in DNA: TGTGCCAGCAGCTTAAGCCGGGGGAGTGTGGCAGAGACCCAGTACTTC. Protein: CASSLSRGSVAETQYF.